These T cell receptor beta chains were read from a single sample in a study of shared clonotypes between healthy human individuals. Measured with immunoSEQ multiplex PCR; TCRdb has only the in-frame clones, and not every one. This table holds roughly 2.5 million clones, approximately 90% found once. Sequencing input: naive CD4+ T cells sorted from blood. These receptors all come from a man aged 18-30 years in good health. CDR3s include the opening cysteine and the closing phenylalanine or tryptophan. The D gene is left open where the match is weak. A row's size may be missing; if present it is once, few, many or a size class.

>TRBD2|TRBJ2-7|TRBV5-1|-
CASSLPLAGGGEQYF
TGCGCCAGCAGCTTGCCACTAGCGGGTGGGGGCGAGCAGTACTTC
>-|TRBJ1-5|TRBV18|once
CASSRSLDQPQHF
TGTGCCAGCTCACGCTCATTGGACCAGCCCCAGCATTTT
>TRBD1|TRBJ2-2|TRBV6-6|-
CASSSWDRGAGELFF
TGTGCCAGCAGCTCGTGGGACAGGGGGGCCGGGGAGCTGTTTTTT
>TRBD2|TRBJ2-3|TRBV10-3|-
CAISESDLAGSTDTQYF
TGTGCCATCAGTGAGAGTGACCTAGCGGGAAGCACAGATACGCAGTATTTT
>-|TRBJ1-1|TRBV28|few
CASRRQANTEAFF
TGTGCCAGCAGACGGCAGGCGAACACTGAAGCTTTCTTT
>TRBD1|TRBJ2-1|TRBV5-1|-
CASSLERQGNEQFF
TGCGCCAGCAGCTTGGAGAGACAGGGGAATGAGCAGTTCTTC
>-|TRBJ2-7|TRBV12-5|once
CASGTGLPNYEQYF
TGTGCTAGTGGGACGGGACTTCCGAATTACGAGCAGTACTTC
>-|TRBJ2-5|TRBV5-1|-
CASSLAGQYSQETQYF
TGCGCCAGCAGCTTGGCAGGTCAATATTCCCAAGAGACCCAGTACTTC
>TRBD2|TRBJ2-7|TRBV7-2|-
CASSVGEGLEQYF
TGTGCCAGCAGCGTGGGGGAGGGCCTCGAGCAGTACTTC
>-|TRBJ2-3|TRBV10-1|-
CASSRDQNTDTQYF
TGCGCCAGCAGCCGGGACCAAAACACAGATACGCAGTATTTT
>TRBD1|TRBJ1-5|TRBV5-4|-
CASSQDRFQPQHF
TGTGCCAGCAGTCAGGACAGGTTTCAGCCCCAGCATTTT
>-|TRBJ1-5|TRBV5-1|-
CASSLAGQGNQPQHF
TGCGCCAGCAGCTTGGCAGGGCAGGGAAATCAGCCCCAGCATTTT
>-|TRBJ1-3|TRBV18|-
CASSPVGRDGNTIYF
TGTGCCAGCTCACCAGTTGGTAGGGATGGAAACACCATATATTTT
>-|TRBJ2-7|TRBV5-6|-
CASSRIRGVSYEQYF
TGTGCCAGCAGCCGAATAAGGGGGGTCTCCTACGAGCAGTACTTC
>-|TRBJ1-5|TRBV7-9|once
CASSLRGVGQPQHF
TGTGCCAGCAGCTTACGGGGGGTTGGCCAGCCCCAGCATTTT
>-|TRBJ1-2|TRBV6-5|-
CASSYQGTYGYTF
TGTGCCAGCAGTTACCAGGGTACCTATGGCTACACCTTC
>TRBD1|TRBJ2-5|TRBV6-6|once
CASNPGTGGKETQYF
TGTGCCAGCAACCCCGGGACAGGGGGCAAAGAGACCCAGTACTTC
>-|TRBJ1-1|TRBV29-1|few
CSVRRRLENTEAFF
TGCAGCGTGAGAAGACGCTTGGAGAACACTGAAGCTTTCTTT
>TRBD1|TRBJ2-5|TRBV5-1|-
CASSLGTGGLETQYF
TGCGCCAGCAGCTTGGGGACAGGGGGATTGGAGACCCAGTACTTC
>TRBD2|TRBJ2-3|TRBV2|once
CASSVTSGRTDTQYF
TGTGCCAGCAGTGTGACTAGCGGGCGGACAGATACGCAGTATTTT
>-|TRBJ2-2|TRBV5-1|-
CASSDERTGSTGELFF
TGCGCCAGCAGCGACGAAAGGACTGGAAGTACCGGGGAGCTGTTTTTT
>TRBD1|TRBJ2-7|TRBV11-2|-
CASSSDRGLYEQYF
TGTGCCAGCAGCTCTGACAGGGGGCTCTACGAGCAGTACTTC
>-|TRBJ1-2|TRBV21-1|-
CASSNFQGLGYTF
TGTGCCAGCAGCAACTTCCAGGGGTTAGGCTACACCTTC
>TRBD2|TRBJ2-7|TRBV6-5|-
CASSYTRLAGVYEQYF
TGTGCCAGCAGTTACACTCGTCTAGCGGGAGTCTACGAGCAGTACTTC
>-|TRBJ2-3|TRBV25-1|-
CASSERGTSTDTQYF
TGTGCCAGCAGTGAACGGGGAACTAGCACAGATACGCAGTATTTT